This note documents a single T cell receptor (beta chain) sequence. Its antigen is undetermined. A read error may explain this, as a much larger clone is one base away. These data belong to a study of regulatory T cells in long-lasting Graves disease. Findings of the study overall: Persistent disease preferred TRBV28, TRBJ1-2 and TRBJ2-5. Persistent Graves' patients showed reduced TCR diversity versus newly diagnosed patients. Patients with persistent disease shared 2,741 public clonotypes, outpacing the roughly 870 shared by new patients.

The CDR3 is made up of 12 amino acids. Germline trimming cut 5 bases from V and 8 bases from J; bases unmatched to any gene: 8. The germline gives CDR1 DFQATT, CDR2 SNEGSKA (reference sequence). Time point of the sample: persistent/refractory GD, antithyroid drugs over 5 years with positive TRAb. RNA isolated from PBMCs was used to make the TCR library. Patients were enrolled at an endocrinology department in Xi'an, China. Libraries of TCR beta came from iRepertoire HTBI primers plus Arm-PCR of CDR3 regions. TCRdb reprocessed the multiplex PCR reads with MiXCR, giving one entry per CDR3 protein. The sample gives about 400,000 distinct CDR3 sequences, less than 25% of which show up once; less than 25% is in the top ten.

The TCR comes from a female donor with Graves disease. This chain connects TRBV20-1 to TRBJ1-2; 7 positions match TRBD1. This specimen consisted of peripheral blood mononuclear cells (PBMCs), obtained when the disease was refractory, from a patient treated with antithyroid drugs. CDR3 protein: CSARGRGWGYTF. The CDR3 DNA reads TGCAGTGCTCGGGGCAGGGGGTGGGGCTACACCTTC.